Included here is one T cell receptor (beta chain) sequence, with context. The data derive from a study of control samples from healthy donors and cancer patients. V was shortened by 7 bases and J by 8 bases, with 12 bases between the two germline ends. The germline V gene encodes CDR1 MDHEN and CDR2 SYDVKM. This CDR3 region has 12 residues. Sequencing was performed with immunoSEQ multiplex PCR; in TCRdb, only in-frame clones are kept and a portion is missing. The listing records some 190,000 clones. Sequencing input: blood. This chain joins TRBV28 and TRBJ1-3, with D maybe TRBD1 (5 bases). This receptor was obtained from a woman under 40 in good health. The DNA of the CDR3 is TGTGCCAGCAAGAATGGGGGTTACACCATATATTTT. Protein: CASKNGGYTIYF.